This TCR beta chain stems from a study of cytomegalovirus exposure and HLA in healthy donors. The PCR ran on 60 Vbeta and 13 Jbeta primers. The protocol was immunoSEQ multiplex PCR, while the TCRdb copy is restricted to in-frame clones and leaves out a portion. The sample has some 170,000 clones, approximately 79% seen once. The CDR3 runs 15 residues. In germline, CDR1 is KGHSH, CDR2 LQKENI. With V trimmed by 6 bases and J by 5 bases, 5 bases remained unmatched. The source of this sequence is a man between 60 and 75 years old in good health and CMV-seronegative. This chain links TRBV18 with TRBJ2-5, with 14 bases identical to TRBD2. The specimen was PBMCs. CDR3 amino acids: CASSGLAGVQETQYF. The CDR3 coding sequence is TGTGCCAGCTCGGGACTAGCGGGAGTGCAGGAGACCCAGTACTTC.